Given below is one T cell receptor beta chain in context. This sample was included in a study of blood T cell repertoires in COVID-19. Study-wide background: The United States, Italy and Spain provided the acute and convalescent COVID-19 samples. The cDNA or gDNA used as material had been derived from T cells, B-cell-depleted T cells, or PBMCs.

Source study methods: Amplified reference gene primers provided the basis for estimating nucleated cell counts. The protocol was immunoSEQ multiplex PCR, while the TCRdb copy is restricted to in-frame clones and leaves out a portion. V, J and clone size reflect that table, while D and trimming were determined from the DNA. Of about 200,000 clones in the sample, 88% were seen once. CDR1 is SQVTM and CDR2 is ANQGSEA in the germline V gene. CDR3 length: 15 amino acids. Germline trimming cut 5 bases from V and 0 bases from J; bases unmatched to any gene: 8. The clonotype was recovered from a man aged 40-49 years with acute or convalescent COVID-19. This chain connects TRBV29-1 to TRBJ2-5; TRBD1 matches 8 bases. Sequenced sample: peripheral blood. In nucleotides, the CDR3 is TGCAGCGTTAGACCCGGGACAGGTAACCAAGAGACCCAGTACTTC. Translated, it gives CSVRPGTGNQETQYF.